A single sample gave rise to the 27 T cell receptor beta chains below, sequenced in a study of shared clonotypes between healthy human individuals. Some clones are missing from TCRdb's copy, which holds only in-frame ones; the method was immunoSEQ multiplex PCR. The table includes about 490,000 clones, 60% to 85% detected once. The sample taken for sequencing was PBMCs. The receptors originated from a woman aged 35 to 49 in good health. Some clones in this sample may be carry-over from other donors' samples.

V is TRBV5-6 and J is TRBJ2-5; D is possibly TRBD1 (5 bases). Deletions cut 0 bases from V and 7 bases from J, with 13 bases between. Germline V lookup: CDR1 SGHDT, CDR2 YYEEEE. The CDR3 sequence is 14 residues long. The CDR3 region has the DNA TGTGCCAGCAGCTTGGGGGCCAGGGATGTGACCCAGTACTTC. Amino acids: CASSLGARDVTQYF.

The V call is TRBV19, the J call TRBJ2-7; D might be TRBD1 or TRBD2, each matching 5 bases. V lost 6 bases, J lost 0 bases, and 15 bases lay in between. Germline loops: CDR1 LNHDA, CDR2 SQIVND (reference sequence). The CDR3 consists of 15 residues. In nucleotides, the CDR3 is TGTGCCAGTAGGGGCCTCGGGGACCCCTCCTACGAGCAGTACTTC. Translated, it gives CASRGLGDPSYEQYF.

The chain links TRBV28 to TRBJ1-1; no firm D call. Germline values: CDR1 MDHEN, CDR2 SYDVKM. The ends were cut back, 3 bases at V and 4 bases at J, with 12 bases in the middle. The CDR3 spans 14 residues. Written as DNA, the CDR3 is TGTGCCAGCAGTTTTCGCGGGGATCCCACTGAAGCTTTCTTT. Its translation: CASSFRGDPTEAFF.

This sequence joins TRBV28 and TRBJ2-1; a weak D match, TRBD2 (5 bases). The length of the CDR3 is 17 residues. V dropped 1 base and J dropped 0 bases, with 13 bases sitting between them. Germline V gene data show CDR1 as MDHEN and CDR2 as SYDVKM. The CDR3 bases are TGTGCCAGCAGTTTATCCGGCGGGTGGAGCTCCTACAATGAGCAGTTCTTC. This sequence encodes CASSLSGGWSSYNEQFF. Based on the CDR3 plus reference TRBV28 and TRBJ2-1, the full variable domain is DVKVTQSSRYLVKRTGEKVFLECVQDMDHENMFWYRQDPGLGLRLIYFSYDVKMKEKGDIPEGYSVSREKKERFSLILESASTNQTSMYLCASSLSGGWSSYNEQFFGPGTRLTVL.

The chain employs TRBV10-1 and TRBJ2-2; D is unresolved. Germline V gene data show CDR1 as WNHNN and CDR2 as SYGVQD (reference sequence). The V and J ends lost 2 bases and 0 bases respectively, with 7 bases between them. CDR3 size: 15 residues. The CDR3 DNA follows: TGCGCCAGCAGTGAGGACGCTACGAACACCGGGGAGCTGTTTTTT. Protein product: CASSEDATNTGELFF.

The V and J genes are TRBV6-5 and TRBJ2-7; unclear D gene. Germline CDR1 MNHEY, CDR2 SVGAGI. V lost 5 bases to trimming and J lost 2 bases, with 7 bases between them. The length of the CDR3 is 12 residues. The CDR3 protein is CASSTVPYEQYF. CDR3 coding DNA: TGTGCCAGCAGTACAGTGCCCTACGAGCAGTACTTC.

This clone appeared a single time. J is TRBJ1-5 and V is TRBV29-1; D not resolved. V was pared by 7 bases and J by 5 bases, with 15 bases between. Germline loops: CDR1 SQVTM, CDR2 ANQGSEA. The length of the CDR3 is 13 residues. CDR3 in amino acids: CSAREAVDQPQHF. The CDR3 nucleotides read TGCAGCGCCCGAGAAGCTGTCGATCAGCCCCAGCATTTT.

This chain uses TRBV6-1 with TRBJ1-5, with 8 nucleotides matching TRBD1. V was pared by 5 bases and J by 2 bases, with 5 bases of the junction left unmatched. This CDR3 has 15 amino acids. Per germline, CDR1 MNHNS and CDR2 SASEGT. The CDR3 DNA follows: TGTGCCAGCAGTACCGGACAGGGAGGCAATCAGCCCCAGCATTTT. Translation gives CASSTGQGGNQPQHF.

The rearrangement uses TRBV18 and TRBJ1-2; D is ambiguous. This CDR3 comprises 17 residues. V dropped 1 base and J dropped 4 bases, with 19 bases sitting between them. Germline assignment: CDR1 KGHSH and CDR2 LQKENI. This chain's CDR3 is CASSPLTGLPEGYGYTF. In nucleotides, the CDR3 is TGTGCCAGCTCACCACTCACGGGGTTGCCAGAGGGCTATGGCTACACCTTC.

The chain has TRBV7-2 and TRBJ1-2; D gene unclear. This CDR3 region has 15 residues. Germline CDR1 and CDR2: SGHTA and FQGNSA. Trimming shortened V by 2 bases and J by 0 bases, and 10 bases separated the two germline ends. Here the CDR3 DNA reads TGTGCCAGCAGCTTAAGCTCAGCGACTAACTATGGCTACACCTTC. Translating it yields CASSLSSATNYGYTF. Full variable domain (outside the CDR3, taken from reference TRBV7-2 and TRBJ1-2): GAGVSQSPSNKVTEKGKDVELRCDPISGHTALYWYRQSLGQGLEFLIYFQGNSAPDKSGLPSDRFSAERTGGSVSTLTIQRTQQEDSAVYLCASSLSSATNYGYTFGSGTRLTVV.

The table lists this clone with a few counts. A junction end diverges from the germline sequence, so it may reflect a read error. The gene calls are TRBV7-7 and TRBJ2-2; D not certain. The CDR3 extends over 15 amino acids. Germline loops: CDR1 SSHAT, CDR2 FNYEAQ (reference sequence). CDR3 region: CASSLGQANTGELFF. The CDR3 region has the DNA TGTGCTAGCAGCTTGGGTCAGGCGAACACCGGGGAGCTGTTTTTT.

The chain employs TRBV11-2 and TRBJ2-7, with 10 bases matching TRBD2. Germline loops: CDR1 SGHAT, CDR2 FQNNGV. Trimming removed 1 base from V and 4 bases from J; junction bases left unmatched: 10. This CDR3 region has 17 residues. CDR3: CASSLGKSGRASYEQYF. CDR3 DNA: TGTGCCAGCAGCTTAGGGAAAAGCGGGAGGGCCTCATACGAGCAGTACTTC.

The chain uses TRBV6-1 and TRBJ1-5; D gene ambiguous. V gave up 5 bases and J gave up 6 bases, with 11 bases separating them. Germline assignment: CDR1 MNHNS and CDR2 SASEGT. The CDR3 is made up of 13 amino acids. The CDR3 here is CASSFNPFQPQHF. The CDR3 DNA is TGTGCCAGCAGTTTCAATCCCTTTCAGCCCCAGCATTTT.

This clone was found a few times. The chain links TRBV10-3 to TRBJ2-2, with D maybe TRBD2 (5 bases). V lost 7 bases and J lost 4, with 10 bases in between. The CDR3 spans 13 residues. Germline lookup yields CDR1 ENHRY and CDR2 SYGVKD. CDR3 DNA: TGTGCCATCACAAACGAGGGCACCGGGGAGCTGTTTTTT. It is translated as CAITNEGTGELFF.

This clone has just one count. The rearrangement uses TRBV7-3 and TRBJ2-7; 11 nucleotides align to TRBD2. Germline V gene sequence: CDR1 SGHTA, CDR2 FQGTGA. V lost 0 bases, J lost 6 bases, and 10 bases stayed unmatched. CDR3 length: 17 amino acids. The DNA of the CDR3 is TGTGCCAGCAGCTTAACCGTTCTAGCGGGAGGAGTTTCCGAGCAGTACTTC. It specifies CASSLTVLAGGVSEQYF.

The chain employs TRBV2 and TRBJ2-7, with D possibly called TRBD1 or TRBD2 (5 bases each). There are 17 residues in the CDR3. In germline, CDR1 is SNHLY, CDR2 FYNNEI. V was shortened by 4 bases and J by 4 bases, with 23 bases between the two germline ends. The CDR3 protein is CASSGSTAETPRYEQYF. CDR3 bases: TGTGCCAGCAGTGGATCGACAGCGGAGACACCGCGATACGAGCAGTACTTC.

The rearrangement joins TRBV28 to TRBJ2-7; a weak D match, TRBD1 (5 bases). The CDR3 has 15 residues. The V end was cut by 5 bases, the J end by 5 bases, with 19 bases between. CDR1 is MDHEN, CDR2 SYDVKM, per germline. CDR3 residues: CASSPQLGPSHEQYF. The CDR3 DNA reads as TGTGCCAGCAGTCCTCAGTTGGGGCCCTCACACGAGCAGTACTTC.

This clone has only a few counts. V usage is TRBV7-3 and J usage is TRBJ2-2; D might be TRBD1 (6 bases). The CDR3 is made up of 14 amino acids. Deletions cut 2 bases from V and 4 bases from J, with 8 bases between. From germline, CDR1 is SGHTA and CDR2 FQGTGA. The CDR3 here is CASSLQGSTGELFF. DNA for the CDR3: TGTGCCAGCAGCTTACAGGGGAGCACCGGGGAGCTGTTTTTT.

This clone was observed once. The chain joins TRBV6-6 to TRBJ2-7, with TRBD1 as a possible D gene (5 bases). V was trimmed by 2 bases and J by 3 bases, leaving 14 bases between them. The CDR3 runs to 15 residues. The germline CDR1 and CDR2 sequences are MNHNY and SVGAGI (reference sequence). This CDR3 reads CASSYDRGLDYEQYF. DNA of the CDR3: TGTGCCAGCAGTTACGATAGGGGATTGGACTACGAGCAGTACTTC.

The gene calls are TRBV30 and TRBJ2-6; the match to TRBD2 covers 7 bases. J lost 0 bases, V lost 4 bases, and 3 bases had no gene match. This CDR3 region has 15 residues. Germline loops: CDR1 GTSNPN, CDR2 SVGIG (reference sequence). CDR3 amino acids: CAWTSGRSGANVLTF. CDR3 nucleotides: TGTGCCTGGACTAGCGGTCGCTCTGGGGCCAACGTCCTGACTTTC. Full variable domain (outside the CDR3, taken from reference TRBV30 and TRBJ2-6): SQTIHQWPATLVQPVGSPLSLECTVEGTSNPNLYWYRQAAGRGLQLLFYSVGIGQISSEVPQNLSASRPQDRQFILSSKKLLLSDSGFYLCAWTSGRSGANVLTFGAGSRLTVL.

V gene TRBV27 combines with J gene TRBJ2-7; tentatively, D is TRBD2 (7 bases). V was clipped by 9 bases and J by 3 bases, with 15 bases between them. CDR1 and CDR2 (germline): MNHEY, SMNVEV (reference sequence). The CDR3 has 13 residues. CDR3 in amino acids: CARGGDTIYEQYF. DNA of the CDR3: TGTGCCAGGGGGGGGGACACTATCTACGAGCAGTACTTC.

The chain carries TRBV7-8 and TRBJ2-7; maybe TRBD2 (6 bases). V lost 5 bases and J lost 2, with 19 bases in between. CDR3 length equals 16 residues. Germline V gene data show CDR1 as SGHVS and CDR2 as FQNEAQ. This CDR3 is CASSLEFSGPTYEQYF. The CDR3 DNA reads as TGTGCCAGCAGCCTCGAATTTAGCGGACCCACCTACGAGCAGTACTTC.

The chain is built from TRBV29-1 and TRBJ1-2; 8 bases agree with TRBD1. CDR1 and CDR2 from the germline V gene are SQVTM and ANQGSEA. Trimming at V came to 1 base and at J to 0 bases, leaving 16 bases not matched to a gene. This CDR3 is 19 amino acids long. The CDR3 here is CSVEGPYRDRPVTNYGYTF. The CDR3 DNA sequence: TGCAGCGTTGAAGGACCCTACCGGGACAGGCCTGTCACTAACTATGGCTACACCTTC.

The rearrangement joins TRBV27 to TRBJ1-1, with TRBD1 matching 8 bases. Trimming took 5 bases from V and 4 from J; bases not matched to a gene: 12. Germline loops: CDR1 MNHEY, CDR2 SMNVEV (reference sequence). The CDR3 is 16 residues long. Here the CDR3 reads CASSKKLQGVGTEAFF. The DNA of the CDR3 is TGTGCCAGCAGTAAAAAACTACAGGGGGTCGGCACTGAAGCTTTCTTT.

The chain employs TRBV5-4 and TRBJ2-3; no clear D. Germline V gene lookup returns CDR1 SGHNT and CDR2 YYREEE (reference sequence). V was cut by 4 bases and J by 2 bases, with 17 bases left in between. CDR3 length: 16 residues. The CDR3 DNA reads as TGTGCCAGCAGCCCCACGGGTTCGGGTCCCACAGATACGCAGTATTTT. It specifies CASSPTGSGPTDTQYF.

This chain joins TRBV28 and TRBJ1-2; 7 bases are shared with TRBD1. V shed 1 base and J 3 bases; nucleotides not matched to a gene: 11. CDR1 is MDHEN and CDR2 is SYDVKM in the germline V gene. The CDR3 length is 17 residues. The CDR3 sequence is CASSLSQVNRGYYGYTF. The CDR3 nucleotides read TGTGCCAGCAGTTTATCCCAGGTAAACAGGGGATACTATGGCTACACCTTC.

A word on this clone: One base away lies a much larger clone, so this may be a sequencing read error. V gene TRBV4-2 combines with J gene TRBJ2-3; 7 bases line up with TRBD2. Germline V gene lookup returns CDR1 LGHNA and CDR2 YNFKEQ. The CDR3 runs 16 residues. The CDR3 protein is CASSQGTTTSTDAQYF. In nucleotides, the CDR3 is TGTGCCAGCAGCCAGGGGACTACCACTAGCACAGATGCGCAGTATTTT.